Below, 30 T cell receptor beta chains from the same sample are listed, as sequenced in a study of identical twins. TCRdb called the 5' RACE reads again in MiXCR, with one record for every CDR3 protein. The sample records around 490,000 distinct CDR3 sequences, more than 13% being singletons. These data were also filed under a second study, of yellow fever vaccine responses in identical twins.

Sequencing input: CD4+ T cells sorted from blood. These receptors originate from a woman between 18 and 29 years old in good health.

The chain combines TRBV29-1 with TRBJ1-1; the D gene is possibly TRBD1 (5 bases). The V and J ends lost 1 base and 0 bases respectively, with 9 bases between them. The CDR3 consists of 14 residues. Looked up from germline, CDR1 is SQVTM and CDR2 is ANQGSEA. The DNA of the CDR3 is TGCAGCGTTGAAGTTGCAGGGCTGAACACTGAAGCTTTCTTT. Translated, it gives CSVEVAGLNTEAFF.

This clonotype is a singleton in its sample. V and J are TRBV30 and TRBJ2-3; tentatively, D is TRBD2 (6 bases). The CDR3 is 17 amino acids. V shed 3 bases and J shed 4 bases, with 23 bases lying between them. Germline-derived CDR1 and CDR2 are GTSNPN and SVGIG (reference sequence). The CDR3 region is CAWSPRGSTVGADTQYF. Written as DNA, the CDR3 is TGTGCCTGGAGCCCCCGGGGGTCGACCGTAGGGGCAGATACGCAGTATTTT.

This clonotype appeared a few times. The rearrangement joins TRBV10-3 to TRBJ2-2; 9 nucleotides match TRBD2. The CDR3 runs to 15 residues. Germline lookup yields CDR1 ENHRY and CDR2 SYGVKD. Trimming cost V 7 bases and J 3 bases; bases outside gene matches: 6. The CDR3: CAIKPGGGDTGELFF. The CDR3 DNA sequence: TGTGCCATCAAGCCTGGCGGGGGGGACACCGGGGAGCTGTTTTTT.

J is TRBJ2-7 and V is TRBV7-2; a weak D match, TRBD2 (6 bases). This CDR3 comprises 15 residues. The germline V gene has CDR1 SGHTA and CDR2 FQGNSA. V lost 5 bases to trimming and J lost 2 bases, with 16 bases between them. In nucleotides, the CDR3 is TGTGCCAGCAGCCCATCCTCGGGGGACCCCTACGAGCAGTACTTC. This gives the protein CASSPSSGDPYEQYF.

This clonotype was observed a handful of times. The rearrangement links TRBV20-1 to TRBJ2-7, with TRBD1 matching 9 bases. Germline V CDR1 and CDR2: DFQATT, SNEGSKA (reference sequence). This CDR3 has 14 residues. The V and J ends lost 5 bases and 3 bases, in that order; junction bases with no gene match: 8. CDR3 DNA sequence: TGCAGTGCTTTCCGCGGGACAGGGTACTACGAGCAGTACTTC. This gives the protein CSAFRGTGYYEQYF.

This clonotype was seen only a few times. CDR3 nucleotides: TGCAGCGTTTTCGGGACGGGTTCCTACGAGCAGTACTTC. Translation: CSVFGTGSYEQYF. The chain employs TRBV29-1 and TRBJ2-7; TRBD1 or TRBD2 may be the D gene (5 bases each). Per germline, CDR1 SQVTM and CDR2 ANQGSEA. V was pared by 5 bases and J by 1 base, with 12 bases between. This CDR3 contains 13 residues.

This clonotype was recorded a few times. This chain uses TRBV28 with TRBJ2-1, with a tentative D call TRBD2 (5 bases). Germline CDR1 is MDHEN and CDR2 is SYDVKM. The V end was cut by 6 bases, the J end by 0 bases, with 15 bases between. This CDR3 contains 16 residues. In DNA form, the CDR3 reads TGTGCCAGCAGCACTGATGGACTCACCTCCTACAATGAGCAGTTCTTC. Residues: CASSTDGLTSYNEQFF.

The chain carries TRBV7-2 and TRBJ2-1; 11 nucleotides match TRBD2. With 0 bases clipped from V and 2 bases from J, the junction kept 3 bases outside the gene matches. The length of the CDR3 is 17 residues. Germline CDR1 is SGHTA and CDR2 is FQGNSA. The CDR3 DNA sequence: TGTGCCAGCAGCTTAGCGACTAGCGGGGCCACCTACAATGAGCAGTTCTTC. It is translated as CASSLATSGATYNEQFF.

The V and J genes are TRBV20-1 and TRBJ1-1, with D tentatively TRBD1 (5 bases). V was pared by 4 bases and J by 8 bases, with 23 bases between. CDR3 length: 15 residues. Looked up from germline, CDR1 is DFQATT and CDR2 is SNEGSKA (reference sequence). CDR3 protein: CSATLGAGGRAEAFF. In DNA, the CDR3 is TGCAGTGCTACTCTTGGGGCTGGAGGTAGGGCCGAAGCTTTCTTT.

This rearrangement joins TRBV5-1 to TRBJ2-5, with 9 positions matching TRBD2. The CDR3 runs 15 residues. The germline V gene encodes CDR1 SGHRS and CDR2 YFSETQ. Losses at the gene ends were 2 bases for V and 2 bases for J; bases not matched to a gene: 4. The CDR3 here is CASSFDSGGQETQYF. CDR3 in DNA: TGCGCCAGCAGCTTCGACAGCGGGGGGCAAGAGACCCAGTACTTC. Variable domain in full (rest from reference TRBV5-1 and TRBJ2-5): KAGVTQTPRYLIKTRGQQVTLSCSPISGHRSVSWYQQTPGQGLQFLFEYFSETQRNKGNFPGRFSGRQFSNSRSEMNVSTLELGDSALYLCASSFDSGGQETQYFGPGTRLLVL.

This clonotype showed up just a few times. This chain joins TRBV20-1 and TRBJ2-5; 7 positions match TRBD1. The trim removed 5 bases at V and 0 bases at J, leaving 6 bases unmatched. CDR3 length equals 14 residues. Germline V gives CDR1 DFQATT, CDR2 SNEGSKA (reference sequence). The CDR3: CSASPGQDQETQYF. CDR3 nucleotide sequence: TGCAGTGCTTCCCCTGGACAGGACCAAGAGACCCAGTACTTC.

The J gene is TRBJ2-2, the V gene TRBV20-1, with 11 bases identical to TRBD1. V trimming: 2 bases; J trimming: 5 bases; junction bases outside the gene matches: 4. Germline V gene lookup returns CDR1 DFQATT and CDR2 SNEGSKA (reference sequence). This CDR3 is built from 15 residues. This CDR3 is CSARPGTGGTGELFF. The CDR3 DNA is TGCAGTGCTAGACCCGGGACAGGGGGGACCGGGGAGCTGTTTTTT.

The chain carries TRBV14 and TRBJ2-3, with a tentative D call TRBD2 (6 bases). The CDR3 has 15 amino acids. The germline CDR1 and CDR2 sequences are SGHDN and FVKESK. V shed 0 bases and J shed 2 bases, with 9 bases lying between them. The CDR3 is CASSQDRRATDTQYF. The CDR3 nucleotides are TGTGCCAGCAGCCAAGATCGGAGGGCCACAGATACGCAGTATTTT.

This clonotype was counted only a few times. Here the CDR3 reads CASSRDSSLSTDTQYF. The CDR3 region has the DNA TGTGCCAGCAGTAGGGACTCGAGCCTGAGCACAGATACGCAGTATTTT. The genes are TRBV6-1 and TRBJ2-3, with a possible D match to TRBD2 (6 bases). V was cut by 5 bases and J by 0 bases, with 15 bases left in between. The CDR3 runs to 16 residues. Per germline, CDR1 MNHNS and CDR2 SASEGT.

This clonotype was counted ten times or more. The chain couples TRBV20-1 to TRBJ2-1; 12 nucleotides align to TRBD2. Unmatched junction bases numbered 9, after V lost 0 bases and J lost 6 bases. The CDR3 spans 17 residues. Germline V gives CDR1 DFQATT, CDR2 SNEGSKA (reference sequence). CDR3 bases: TGCAGTGCTAGAGATTCGACTAGCGGGAGTGGGGGCAATGAGCAGTTCTTC. Its translation: CSARDSTSGSGGNEQFF.

This clonotype was recorded at least ten times. The J gene is TRBJ2-5, the V gene TRBV11-2; 10 nucleotides match TRBD2. V lost 4 bases, J lost 2 bases, and 4 bases stayed unmatched. Germline CDR1 is SGHAT and CDR2 is FQNNGV. The CDR3 runs to 15 residues. The CDR3 nucleotides are TGTGCCAGCAGCTCACTAGCGGGAACACAAGAGACCCAGTACTTC. This sequence encodes CASSSLAGTQETQYF.

This clonotype came up a few times. The gene calls are TRBV12-3 or TRBV12-4 and TRBJ2-3; 7 bases map to TRBD1. The CDR3 has 16 amino acids. With 5 bases clipped from V and 3 bases from J, the junction kept 11 bases outside the gene matches. The CDR3 is CASSAINRGFTDTQYF. CDR3 nucleotides: TGTGCCAGCAGTGCTATCAACAGGGGTTTTACAGATACGCAGTATTTT.

This clonotype was counted a few times. This chain connects TRBV2 to TRBJ2-3; 11 bases fit TRBD2. CDR3 length equals 14 residues. With 3 bases clipped from V and 5 bases from J, the junction kept 1 base outside the gene matches. Germline V lookup: CDR1 SNHLY, CDR2 FYNNEI. CDR3 amino acids: CASSDSGRGDTQYF. CDR3 in DNA: TGTGCCAGCAGTGATAGCGGGAGGGGAGATACGCAGTATTTT.

In this sample, this clonotype turned up many times. The rearrangement links TRBV20-1 to TRBJ2-5, with D unresolved. The CDR3 is 12 amino acids. Trimming left V 6 bases short and J 4 bases short, with 12 bases between. Germline lookup yields CDR1 DFQATT and CDR2 SNEGSKA (reference sequence). The CDR3 loop is CSAGPGGETQYF. The CDR3 DNA follows: TGCAGTGCCGGGCCCGGTGGAGAGACCCAGTACTTC.

This clonotype has only a few counts. V gene TRBV10-2 combines with J gene TRBJ1-2, with TRBD1 as a possible D gene (5 bases). The CDR3 contains 13 residues. Trimming stripped 8 bases from V and 2 bases from J, with 12 bases between. Germline V gene data show CDR1 as WSHSY and CDR2 as SAAADI. This chain's CDR3 is CASGRGRNYGYTF. DNA for the CDR3: TGCGCCAGCGGACGGGGCCGCAACTATGGCTACACCTTC.

The gene calls are TRBV6-5 and TRBJ2-1; D is uncertain. From germline, CDR1 is MNHEY and CDR2 SVGAGI. The ends were cut back, 0 bases at V and 0 bases at J, with 9 bases in the middle. There are 16 residues in the CDR3. CDR3 coding DNA: TGTGCCAGCAGTTACTCGAAAGTTTACTCCTACAATGAGCAGTTCTTC. Translated, it gives CASSYSKVYSYNEQFF.

This clonotype was seen a handful of times. The chain has TRBV20-1 and TRBJ1-5; weak D call: TRBD1 (5 bases). V lost 6 bases, J lost 4 bases, and 16 bases lay in between. From germline, CDR1 is DFQATT and CDR2 SNEGSKA (reference sequence). This CDR3 is built from 14 residues. CDR3 sequence (DNA): TGCAGTGCCTTTGACAGACTTTCTAATCAGCCCCAGCATTTT. Amino acids: CSAFDRLSNQPQHF.

This clonotype was seen a handful of times. The rearrangement joins TRBV29-1 to TRBJ2-3, with D perhaps matching TRBD1 (6 bases). V lost 7 bases and J lost 0, with 14 bases in between. This CDR3 contains 14 residues. The germline V gene encodes CDR1 SQVTM and CDR2 ANQGSEA. Here the CDR3 DNA reads TGCAGCGCTCCAAGTGGACAGAGCACAGATACGCAGTATTTT. Encoded protein: CSAPSGQSTDTQYF.

This clonotype showed up just a few times. The rearrangement uses TRBV5-1 and TRBJ1-6; possibly TRBD1 for D (5 bases). CDR3 length equals 15 residues. Germline V lookup: CDR1 SGHRS, CDR2 YFSETQ. The V end lost 2 bases, the J end lost 8 bases, and 14 bases lay between the germline ends. The DNA for the CDR3 is TGCGCCAGCAGCTTCGGGGGGGGTGCGGATTCACCCCTCCACTTT. This translates into CASSFGGGADSPLHF.

This clonotype was counted between two and nine times. The rearrangement joins TRBV11-2 to TRBJ2-1; no definite D call. Germline V gene lookup returns CDR1 SGHAT and CDR2 FQNNGV. The CDR3 extends over 15 amino acids. V was pared by 0 bases and J by 9 bases, with 15 bases between. The CDR3 protein is CASSLDRMQVPEQFF. The CDR3 DNA follows: TGTGCCAGCAGCTTAGATCGTATGCAGGTCCCTGAGCAGTTCTTC. Full variable domain (remainder filled in from reference TRBV11-2 and TRBJ2-1): EAGVAQSPRYKIIEKRQSVAFWCNPISGHATLYWYQQILGQGPKLLIQFQNNGVVDDSQLPKDRFSAERLKGVDSTLKIQPAKLEDSAVYLCASSLDRMQVPEQFFGPGTRLTVL.

V gene TRBV20-1 combines with J gene TRBJ1-4; the match to TRBD1 covers 8 bases. The CDR3 is 14 amino acids. The V segment lost 7 bases and the J segment 4 bases; nucleotides outside the gene matches: 8. Germline V gives CDR1 DFQATT, CDR2 SNEGSKA (reference sequence). CDR3 bases: TGCAGTGTTCACCAGGGGGCTGGTAATGAAAAACTGTTTTTT. It encodes CSVHQGAGNEKLFF.

This clonotype was seen more than once but under ten times. This chain connects TRBV27 to TRBJ2-1; 8 nucleotides line up with TRBD2. CDR1 MNHEY and CDR2 SMNVEV come from the germline V gene (reference sequence). The junction had 3 bases not matched to a gene; V was cut back by 4 bases and J by 4 bases. The CDR3 sequence is 14 residues long. CDR3 residues: CASSSSGWYNEQFF. Written as DNA, the CDR3 is TGTGCCAGCAGTTCTAGCGGGTGGTACAATGAGCAGTTCTTC.

There are many counts of this clonotype. V usage is TRBV2 and J usage is TRBJ2-1, with 8 nucleotides matching TRBD1. V was clipped by 6 bases and J by 9 bases; unmatched bases: 10. The length of the CDR3 is 14 residues. Germline V gene data show CDR1 as SNHLY and CDR2 as FYNNEI. CDR3 sequence reads: CASRDDRGPGEQFF. The DNA of the CDR3 is TGTGCCAGCAGGGACGACAGGGGACCCGGTGAGCAGTTCTTC.

This chain uses TRBV5-1 with TRBJ2-3, with D possibly TRBD1 on 5 matching bases. This CDR3 comprises 16 residues. Per germline, CDR1 SGHRS and CDR2 YFSETQ. With 4 bases removed from V and 0 bases from J, the gap between germline ends came to 15 bases. DNA of the CDR3: TGCGCCAGCAGCCCAGCCTGGACAAAAAGCACAGATACGCAGTATTTT. It is translated as CASSPAWTKSTDTQYF.

The J gene is TRBJ2-4, the V gene TRBV5-1; tentatively, D is TRBD2 (6 bases). The CDR3 runs 14 residues. Germline V gene sequence: CDR1 SGHRS, CDR2 YFSETQ. Deletions cut 0 bases from V and 4 bases from J, with 8 bases between. The CDR3 region has the DNA TGCGCCAGCAGCTTGGAAAGCGGGAAAAACATTCAGTACTTC. It encodes CASSLESGKNIQYF.